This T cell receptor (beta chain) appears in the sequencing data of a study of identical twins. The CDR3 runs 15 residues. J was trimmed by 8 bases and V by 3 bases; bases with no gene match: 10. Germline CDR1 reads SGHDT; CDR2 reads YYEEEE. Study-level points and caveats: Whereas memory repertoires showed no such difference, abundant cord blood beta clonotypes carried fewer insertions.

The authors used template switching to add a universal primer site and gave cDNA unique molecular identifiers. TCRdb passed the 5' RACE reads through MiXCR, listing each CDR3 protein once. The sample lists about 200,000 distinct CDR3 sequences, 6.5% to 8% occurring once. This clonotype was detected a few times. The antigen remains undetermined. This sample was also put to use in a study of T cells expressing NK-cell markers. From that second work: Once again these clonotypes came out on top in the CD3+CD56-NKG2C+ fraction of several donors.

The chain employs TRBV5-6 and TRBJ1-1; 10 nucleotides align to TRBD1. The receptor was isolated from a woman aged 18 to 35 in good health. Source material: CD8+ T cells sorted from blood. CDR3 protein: CASSWGTGVVSEAFF. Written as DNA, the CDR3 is TGTGCCAGCAGCTGGGGGACAGGGGTGGTTTCCGAAGCTTTCTTT.